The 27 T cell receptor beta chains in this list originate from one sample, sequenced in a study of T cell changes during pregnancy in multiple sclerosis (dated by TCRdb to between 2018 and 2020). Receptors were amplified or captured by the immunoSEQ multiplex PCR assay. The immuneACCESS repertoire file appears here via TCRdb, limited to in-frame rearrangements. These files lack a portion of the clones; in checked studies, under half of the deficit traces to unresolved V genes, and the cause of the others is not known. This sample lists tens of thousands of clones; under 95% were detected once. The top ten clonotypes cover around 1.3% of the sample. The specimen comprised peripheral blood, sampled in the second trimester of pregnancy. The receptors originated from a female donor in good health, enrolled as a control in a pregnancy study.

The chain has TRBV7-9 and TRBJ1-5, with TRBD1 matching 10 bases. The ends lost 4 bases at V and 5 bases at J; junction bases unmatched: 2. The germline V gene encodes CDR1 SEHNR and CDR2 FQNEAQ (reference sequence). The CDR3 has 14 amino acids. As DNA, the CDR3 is TGTGCCAGCAGCTATGGGACAGGGGATCAGCCCCAGCATTTT. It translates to CASSYGTGDQPQHF.

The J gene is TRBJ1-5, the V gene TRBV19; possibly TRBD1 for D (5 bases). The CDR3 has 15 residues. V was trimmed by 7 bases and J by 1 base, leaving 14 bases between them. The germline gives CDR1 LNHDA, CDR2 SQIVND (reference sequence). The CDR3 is CASTLGGASNQPQHF. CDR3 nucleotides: TGTGCCAGTACCCTGGGAGGGGCGAGCAATCAGCCCCAGCATTTT.

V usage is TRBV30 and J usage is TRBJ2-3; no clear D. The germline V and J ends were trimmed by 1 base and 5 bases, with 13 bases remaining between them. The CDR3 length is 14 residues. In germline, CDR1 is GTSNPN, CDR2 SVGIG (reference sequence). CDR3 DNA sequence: TGTGCCTGGAGTGCCCGTGTTGCCAGAGATACGCAGTATTTT. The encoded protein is CAWSARVARDTQYF.

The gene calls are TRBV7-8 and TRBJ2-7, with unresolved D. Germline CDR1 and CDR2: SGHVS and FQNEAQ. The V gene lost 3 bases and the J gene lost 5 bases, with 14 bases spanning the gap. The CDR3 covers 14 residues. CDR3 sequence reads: CASSLAGSYHEQYF. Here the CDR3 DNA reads TGTGCCAGCAGCTTGGCCGGGTCCTACCACGAGCAGTACTTC.

The DNA for the CDR3 is TGCGCCAGCAGCTTGGGGGCACCCTATAATTCACCCCTCCACTTT. Its translation: CASSLGAPYNSPLHF. The gene calls are TRBV5-1 and TRBJ1-6; D uncertain. Germline loops: CDR1 SGHRS, CDR2 YFSETQ. The CDR3 covers 15 residues. Trimming removed 0 bases at V and 2 bases at J, with 6 bases between.

The CDR3 loop is CASHPGTSVGTGELFF. The CDR3 DNA reads TGCGCCAGTCATCCCGGGACTAGCGTAGGAACCGGGGAGCTGTTTTTT. The chain carries TRBV5-1 and TRBJ2-2, with TRBD2 matching 10 bases. The germline V gene encodes CDR1 SGHRS and CDR2 YFSETQ. The CDR3 runs 16 residues. The trim removed 8 bases at V and 5 bases at J, leaving 12 bases unmatched. Filled out from reference TRBV5-1 and TRBJ2-2, the complete variable domain reads KAGVTQTPRYLIKTRGQQVTLSCSPISGHRSVSWYQQTPGQGLQFLFEYFSETQRNKGNFPGRFSGRQFSNSRSEMNVSTLELGDSALYLCASHPGTSVGTGELFFGEGSRLTVL.

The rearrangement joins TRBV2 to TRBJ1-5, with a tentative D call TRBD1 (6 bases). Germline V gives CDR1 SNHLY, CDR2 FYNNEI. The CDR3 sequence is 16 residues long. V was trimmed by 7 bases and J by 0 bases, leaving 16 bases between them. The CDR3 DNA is TGTGCCAGCACGATACAGGGACCCTATAGCAATCAGCCCCAGCATTTT. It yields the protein CASTIQGPYSNQPQHF.

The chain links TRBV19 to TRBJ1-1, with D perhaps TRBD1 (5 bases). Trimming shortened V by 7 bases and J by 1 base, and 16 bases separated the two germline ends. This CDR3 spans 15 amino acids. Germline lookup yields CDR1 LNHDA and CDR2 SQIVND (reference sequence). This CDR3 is CASIESGTGNTEAFF. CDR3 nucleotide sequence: TGTGCCAGTATTGAGTCCGGGACTGGGAACACTGAAGCTTTCTTT.

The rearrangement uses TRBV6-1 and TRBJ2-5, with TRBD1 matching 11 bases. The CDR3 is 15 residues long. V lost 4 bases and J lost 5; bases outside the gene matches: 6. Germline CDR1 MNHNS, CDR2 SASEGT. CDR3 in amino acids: CASSGTGGAEETQYF. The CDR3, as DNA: TGTGCCAGCAGTGGGACAGGGGGCGCCGAGGAGACCCAGTACTTC.

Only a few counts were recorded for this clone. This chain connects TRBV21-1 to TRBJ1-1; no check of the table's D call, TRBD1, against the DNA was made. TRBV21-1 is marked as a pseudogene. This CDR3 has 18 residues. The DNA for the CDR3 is TGTGCCAGCAGCACCGGGACAGACCGCCTGCCTGTGAACACTGAAGCTTTCTTT. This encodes CASSTGTDRLPVNTEAFF.

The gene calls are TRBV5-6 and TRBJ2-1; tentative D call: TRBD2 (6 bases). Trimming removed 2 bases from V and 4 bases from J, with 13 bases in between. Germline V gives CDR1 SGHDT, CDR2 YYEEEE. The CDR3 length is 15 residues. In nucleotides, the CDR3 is TGTGCCAGCAGCTTATACGGGAGAGGGTACAATGAGCAGTTCTTC. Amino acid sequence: CASSLYGRGYNEQFF.

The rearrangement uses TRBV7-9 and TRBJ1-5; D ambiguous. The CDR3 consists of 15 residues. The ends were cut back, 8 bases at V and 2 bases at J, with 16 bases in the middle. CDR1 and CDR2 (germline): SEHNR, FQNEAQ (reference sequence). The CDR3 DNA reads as TGTGCCAGCTCCGAGGGAGGATTCGGCAATCAGCCCCAGCATTTT. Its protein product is CASSEGGFGNQPQHF.

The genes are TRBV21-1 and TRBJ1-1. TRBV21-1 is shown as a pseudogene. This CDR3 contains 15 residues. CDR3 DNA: TGTGCCAGCAGCAAGGAGAGCCCCCTAGAGTCTGAAGCTTTCTTT. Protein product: CASSKESPLESEAFF.

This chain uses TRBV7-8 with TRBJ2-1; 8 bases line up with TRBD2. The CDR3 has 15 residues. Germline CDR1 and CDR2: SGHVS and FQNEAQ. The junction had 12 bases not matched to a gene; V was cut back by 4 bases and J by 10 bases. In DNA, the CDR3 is TGTGCCAGCAGCTCGATCCTGGGACTAGGTCGCGAGCAGTTCTTC. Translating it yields CASSSILGLGREQFF.

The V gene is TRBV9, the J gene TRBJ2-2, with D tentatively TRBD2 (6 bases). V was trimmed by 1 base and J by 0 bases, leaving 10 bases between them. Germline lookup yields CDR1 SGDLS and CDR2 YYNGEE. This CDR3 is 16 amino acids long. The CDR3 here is CASSVNSGPNTGELFF. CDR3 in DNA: TGTGCCAGCAGCGTAAATAGCGGTCCGAACACCGGGGAGCTGTTTTTT.

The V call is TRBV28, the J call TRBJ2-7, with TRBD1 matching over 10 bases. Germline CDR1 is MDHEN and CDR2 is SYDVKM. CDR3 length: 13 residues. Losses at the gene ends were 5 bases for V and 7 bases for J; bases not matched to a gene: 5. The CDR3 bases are TGTGCCAGCAGTCCCCGGGACAGGGGTGAGCAGTACTTC. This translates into CASSPRDRGEQYF.

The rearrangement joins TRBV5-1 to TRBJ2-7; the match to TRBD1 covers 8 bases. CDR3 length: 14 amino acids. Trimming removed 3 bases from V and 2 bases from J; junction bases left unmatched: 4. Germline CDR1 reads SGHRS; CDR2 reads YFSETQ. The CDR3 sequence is CASSSSTGAYEQYF. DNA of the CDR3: TGCGCCAGCAGCTCCTCGACAGGGGCCTACGAGCAGTACTTC.

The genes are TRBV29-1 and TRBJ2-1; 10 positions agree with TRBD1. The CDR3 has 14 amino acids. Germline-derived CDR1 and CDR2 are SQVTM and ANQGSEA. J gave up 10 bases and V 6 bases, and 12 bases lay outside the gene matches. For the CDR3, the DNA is TGCAGCGTGGGTCGACAGGGGGCAACATACGAGCAGTTCTTC. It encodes CSVGRQGATYEQFF.

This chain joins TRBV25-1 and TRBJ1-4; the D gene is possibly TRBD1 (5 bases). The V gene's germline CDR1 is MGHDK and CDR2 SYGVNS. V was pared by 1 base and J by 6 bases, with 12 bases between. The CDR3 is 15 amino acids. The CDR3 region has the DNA TGTGCCAGCAGTGAATGGGGGGAGATCCATGAAAAACTGTTTTTT. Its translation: CASSEWGEIHEKLFF.

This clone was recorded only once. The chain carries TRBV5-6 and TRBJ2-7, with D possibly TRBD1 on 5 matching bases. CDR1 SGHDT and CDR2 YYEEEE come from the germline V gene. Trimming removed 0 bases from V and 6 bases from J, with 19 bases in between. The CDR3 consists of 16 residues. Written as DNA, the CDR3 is TGTGCCAGCAGCTTGGTCCCACCCTGGGGCAACGGCGAGCAGTACTTC. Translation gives CASSLVPPWGNGEQYF. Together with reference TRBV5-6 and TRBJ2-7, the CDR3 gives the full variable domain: DAGVTQSPTHLIKTRGQQVTLRCSPKSGHDTVSWYQQALGQGPQFIFQYYEEEERQRGNFPDRFSGHQFPNYSSELNVNALLLGDSALYLCASSLVPPWGNGEQYFGPGTRLTVT.

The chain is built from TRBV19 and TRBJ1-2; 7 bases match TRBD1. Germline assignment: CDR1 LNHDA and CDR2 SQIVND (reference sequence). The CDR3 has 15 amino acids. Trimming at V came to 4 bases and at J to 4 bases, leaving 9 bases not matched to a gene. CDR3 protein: CASSNPAEGAYGYTF. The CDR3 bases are TGTGCCAGTAGTAACCCCGCGGAGGGGGCCTATGGCTACACCTTC. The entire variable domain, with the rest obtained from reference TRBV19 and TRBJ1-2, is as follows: DGGITQSPKYLFRKEGQNVTLSCEQNLNHDAMYWYRQDPGQGLRLIYYSQIVNDFQKGDIAEGYSVSREKKESFPLTVTSAQKNPTAFYLCASSNPAEGAYGYTFGSGTRLTVV.

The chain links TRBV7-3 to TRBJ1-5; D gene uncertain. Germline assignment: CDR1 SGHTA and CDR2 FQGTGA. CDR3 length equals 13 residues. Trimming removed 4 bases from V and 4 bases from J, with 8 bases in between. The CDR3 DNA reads TGTGCCAGCAGCTACGGGGTGAATCAGCCCCAGCATTTT. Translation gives CASSYGVNQPQHF.

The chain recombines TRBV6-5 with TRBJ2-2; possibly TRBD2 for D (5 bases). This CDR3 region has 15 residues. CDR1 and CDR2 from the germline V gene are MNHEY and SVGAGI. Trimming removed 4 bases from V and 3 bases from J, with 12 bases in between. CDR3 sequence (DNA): TGTGCCAGCAGTTGCGTGGCGCGGGACACCGGGGAGCTGTTTTTT. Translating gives CASSCVARDTGELFF.

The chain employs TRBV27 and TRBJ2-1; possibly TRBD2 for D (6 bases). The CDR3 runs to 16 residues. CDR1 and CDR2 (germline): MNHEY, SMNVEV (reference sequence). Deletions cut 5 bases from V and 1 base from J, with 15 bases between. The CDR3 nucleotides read TGTGCCAGCAGTACCTCCTATCGGGGGTCCTACAATGAGCAGTTCTTC. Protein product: CASSTSYRGSYNEQFF.

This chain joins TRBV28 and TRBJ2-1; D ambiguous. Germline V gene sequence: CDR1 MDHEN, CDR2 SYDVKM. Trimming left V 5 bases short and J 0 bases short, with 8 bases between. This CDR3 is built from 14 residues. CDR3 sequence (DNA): TGTGCCAGCAGTGAGAATGGCTCCTACAATGAGCAGTTCTTC. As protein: CASSENGSYNEQFF.

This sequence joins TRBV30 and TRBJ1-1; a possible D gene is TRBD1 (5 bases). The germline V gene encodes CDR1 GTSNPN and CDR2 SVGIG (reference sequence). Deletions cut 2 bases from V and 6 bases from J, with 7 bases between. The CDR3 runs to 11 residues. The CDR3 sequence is CAWSWGAEAFF. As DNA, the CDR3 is TGTGCCTGGAGTTGGGGGGCTGAAGCTTTCTTT.

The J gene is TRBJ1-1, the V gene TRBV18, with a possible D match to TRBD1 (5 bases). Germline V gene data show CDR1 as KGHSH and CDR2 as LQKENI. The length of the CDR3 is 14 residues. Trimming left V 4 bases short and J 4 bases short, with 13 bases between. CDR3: CASSQQTVTTEAFF. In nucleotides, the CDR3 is TGTGCCAGCTCACAACAGACAGTAACCACTGAAGCTTTCTTT.